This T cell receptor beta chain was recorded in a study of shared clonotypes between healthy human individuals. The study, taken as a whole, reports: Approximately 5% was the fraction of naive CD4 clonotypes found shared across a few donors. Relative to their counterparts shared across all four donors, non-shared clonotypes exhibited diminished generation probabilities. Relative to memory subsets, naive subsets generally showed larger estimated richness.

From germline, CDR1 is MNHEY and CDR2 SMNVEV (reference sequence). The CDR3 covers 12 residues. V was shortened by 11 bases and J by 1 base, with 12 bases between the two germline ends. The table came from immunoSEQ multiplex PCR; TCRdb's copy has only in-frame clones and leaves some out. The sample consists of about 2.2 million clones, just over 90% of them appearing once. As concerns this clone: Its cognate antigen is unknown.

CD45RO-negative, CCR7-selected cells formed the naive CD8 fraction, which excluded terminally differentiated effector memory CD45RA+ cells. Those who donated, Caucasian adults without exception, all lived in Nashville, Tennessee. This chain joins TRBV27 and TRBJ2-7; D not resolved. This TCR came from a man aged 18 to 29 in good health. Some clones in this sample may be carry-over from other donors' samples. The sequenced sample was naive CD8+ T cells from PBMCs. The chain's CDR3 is CAPWNISYEQYF. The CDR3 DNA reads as TGTGCCCCCTGGAATATATCCTACGAGCAGTACTTC.